The rows below give T cell receptor beta chains drawn from one sample of a study of blood T cells in healthy people across ages. TCRdb recomputed calls from the 5' RACE reads with MiXCR, one row per CDR3 protein. The sample consists of about 1,800,000 distinct CDR3 sequences, roughly 27% of them appearing once. The sequencing input was blood. The receptors shown here come from a woman in her 30s in good health. CDR3s leave out the opening cysteine and the closing phenylalanine or tryptophan. Each record gives: V gene, clone size, CDR3 protein. Clone size is stated in some rows and not others, as once, few, many or a class when expanded.

v_call: TRBV11-2
clone_size: .
cdr3_aa: ASSSVGGSSGGARAYEQY

v_call: TRBV4-3
clone_size: .
cdr3_aa: ASSQDGTEGQWLF

v_call: TRBV6-1
clone_size: .
cdr3_aa: ASTEGLGVYT

v_call: TRBV20-1
clone_size: .
cdr3_aa: NARDIGRTGDYEQY

v_call: TRBV5-1
clone_size: .
cdr3_aa: ASSPGVTSYTEAF

v_call: TRBV10-3
clone_size: .
cdr3_aa: AISAGWGQESADTQY

v_call: TRBV6-1
clone_size: .
cdr3_aa: ASSEELAGVEQY

v_call: TRBV29-1
clone_size: .
cdr3_aa: SGWTGLNTEAF

v_call: TRBV5-6
clone_size: .
cdr3_aa: ASSHDMGPSTTEAF

v_call: TRBV12-5
clone_size: many
cdr3_aa: ASGWTGGSYEQY

v_call: TRBV5-5
clone_size: few
cdr3_aa: ASRIRDREGSPLH

v_call: TRBV2
clone_size: .
cdr3_aa: ASSEDGVGYEQY

v_call: TRBV5-1
clone_size: .
cdr3_aa: ASSYSSMDGELF

v_call: TRBV4-1
clone_size: many
cdr3_aa: ASSQVGRNEQY

v_call: TRBV10-3
clone_size: .
cdr3_aa: AIRDSPGQNTEAF

v_call: TRBV18
clone_size: .
cdr3_aa: ASSPPRGISSYEQY

v_call: TRBV12-3/TRBV12-4
clone_size: .
cdr3_aa: ASRRQSSGNTIY

v_call: TRBV20-1
clone_size: few
cdr3_aa: SAYQGVFGKNIQY

v_call: TRBV7-3
clone_size: .
cdr3_aa: ASSLNYGGEEAF

v_call: TRBV14
clone_size: few
cdr3_aa: ASRRWGADGYT

v_call: TRBV20-1
clone_size: .
cdr3_aa: SAGRDLRNEQF

v_call: TRBV12-3/TRBV12-4
clone_size: few
cdr3_aa: ASSLRRQGGYNEQF

v_call: TRBV21-1
clone_size: few
cdr3_aa: ANSASEQY

v_call: TRBV19
clone_size: .
cdr3_aa: ASRQTSGRAGSTGELF

v_call: TRBV12-5
clone_size: many
cdr3_aa: ASGLLVANEQF

v_call: TRBV9
clone_size: few
cdr3_aa: ASSGGGATSYEQY

v_call: TRBV7-9
clone_size: .
cdr3_aa: ASSPPTRDRANNEQF

v_call: TRBV7-2
clone_size: .
cdr3_aa: ASSRGSTSKQY

v_call: TRBV4-1
clone_size: many
cdr3_aa: ASTKAPEAVPYEQY

v_call: TRBV6-5
clone_size: few
cdr3_aa: ASSRDTFSYEQY

v_call: TRBV7-2
clone_size: many
cdr3_aa: ASSLAGTGGQNIQY

v_call: TRBV4-1
clone_size: .
cdr3_aa: ASSRIRLGSTDTQY

v_call: TRBV5-1
clone_size: .
cdr3_aa: ASSFASDGYT